This entry lists 27 T cell receptor beta chains sequenced from one sample in a study of CD8+ T cells in alopecia areata. cDNA prepared by RNA extraction and subsequent reverse transcription served as the template for sequencing. Repertoires were generated with immunoSEQ multiplex PCR, while TCRdb's copy carries only in-frame clones and drops some. There are 95,000 to 120,000 clones in the sample; 55% to 60% occur only once, and about 3.3% lies in the top ten. Treatment defined: oral pan-JAK inhibitor, 5-10 mg twice daily. This sample comprised CD4+ T cells sorted from blood, obtained at week 24, from a patient treated with tofacitinib. The receptors were sampled from a human donor with alopecia areata.

This sequence joins TRBV29-1 and TRBJ2-7; D assignment may be TRBD1 or TRBD2 (5 bases each). V was cut by 5 bases and J by 2 bases, with 16 bases left in between. Germline values: CDR1 SQVTM, CDR2 ANQGSEA. CDR3 size: 14 residues. The CDR3: CSVHGTGNTYEQYF. CDR3 nucleotides: TGCAGCGTTCATGGGACCGGGAACACCTACGAGCAGTACTTC.

J is TRBJ1-2 and V is TRBV7-9, with 9 bases lining up with TRBD1. The J segment lost 8 bases and the V segment lost 3 bases, leaving 13 bases of the junction unmatched. Germline CDR1 is SEHNR and CDR2 is FQNEAQ (reference sequence). The CDR3 extends over 16 amino acids. This CDR3 reads CASSFVTGTGTGGYTF. The CDR3 DNA is TGTGCCAGCAGCTTCGTCACCGGGACAGGGACGGGAGGCTACACCTTC.

The chain uses TRBV4-1 and TRBJ1-2, with TRBD1 identical over 12 bases. The germline V gene has CDR1 MGHRA and CDR2 YSYEKL. The CDR3 extends over 16 amino acids. V lost 3 bases to trimming and J lost 8 bases; unmatched junction nucleotides: 10. Written as DNA, the CDR3 is TGCGCCAGCAGCCAGAACCGGGACAGGGGGCGCCGAGGCTACACCTTC. Translation gives CASSQNRDRGRRGYTF.

This sequence joins TRBV14 and TRBJ2-7; a possible D gene is TRBD1 (6 bases). The CDR3 consists of 15 residues. Germline loops: CDR1 SGHDN, CDR2 FVKESK. V shed 4 bases and J shed 0 bases, with 13 bases lying between them. The CDR3 DNA sequence: TGTGCCAGCAGCCTCGGACAGAAAGGCTCCTACGAGCAGTACTTC. Translation: CASSLGQKGSYEQYF. Full variable domain (remainder filled in from reference TRBV14 and TRBJ2-7): EAGVTQFPSHSVIEKGQTVTLRCDPISGHDNLYWYRRVMGKEIKFLLHFVKESKQDESGMPNNRFLAERTGGTYSTLKVQPAELEDSGVYFCASSLGQKGSYEQYFGPGTRLTVT.

The J gene is TRBJ1-3, the V gene TRBV9; D is uncertain. Germline values: CDR1 SGDLS, CDR2 YYNGEE. The CDR3 length is 13 residues. Trimming pared 3 bases from V and 5 bases from J, leaving 9 bases between. The CDR3 nucleotides are TGTGCCAGCAGCGGGGCGACCCGAAACACCATATATTTT. Translation gives CASSGATRNTIYF.

The J gene is TRBJ2-5, the V gene TRBV25-1, with 10 bases lining up with TRBD2. Germline values: CDR1 MGHDK, CDR2 SYGVNS. V was clipped by 2 bases and J by 2 bases; unmatched bases: 5. The CDR3 consists of 16 residues. CDR3 sequence: CASSEGVSGGQETQYF. The CDR3 region has the DNA TGTGCCAGCAGTGAAGGGGTTAGCGGGGGGCAAGAGACCCAGTACTTC.

The chain joins TRBV15 to TRBJ2-7; 10 nucleotides line up with TRBD2. The CDR3 runs to 14 residues. Germline V gives CDR1 LNHNV, CDR2 YYDKDF (reference sequence). The ends lost 4 bases at V and 4 bases at J; junction bases unmatched: 4. CDR3 sequence reads: CATSKSGGEYEQYF. As DNA, the CDR3 is TGTGCCACCAGCAAAAGCGGGGGGGAATACGAGCAGTACTTC.

The table lists this clone with a count of one. The V and J genes are TRBV7-9 and TRBJ2-5; 7 bases are shared with TRBD2. The CDR3 is 14 residues long. V lost 5 bases to trimming and J lost 3 bases; unmatched junction nucleotides: 6. Germline loops: CDR1 SEHNR, CDR2 FQNEAQ (reference sequence). CDR3 in DNA: TGTGCCAGCAGCCCCTGGGGGGGTGAAGAGACCCAGTACTTC. This translates into CASSPWGGEETQYF.

The gene calls are TRBV14 and TRBJ2-5; D gene uncertain. CDR1 and CDR2 (germline): SGHDN, FVKESK. The V end lost 1 base, the J end lost 3 bases, and 9 bases lay between the germline ends. The CDR3 covers 14 residues. The CDR3 DNA follows: TGTGCCAGCAGCCAAGCTTTGTCCGAAGAGACCCAGTACTTC. It is translated as CASSQALSEETQYF.

There are a few counts of this clone. V usage is TRBV29-1 and J usage is TRBJ2-3; 13 positions match TRBD2. Germline CDR1 reads SQVTM; CDR2 reads ANQGSEA. After removal of 4 bases from V and 7 bases from J, the junction contained 14 bases not matched to a gene. The CDR3 is 17 amino acids. Here the CDR3 reads CSVGGLAGEGGINTQYF. In DNA, the CDR3 is TGCAGCGTTGGTGGACTAGCGGGGGAAGGCGGCATAAATACGCAGTATTTT.

This sequence joins TRBV4-1 and TRBJ1-5, with TRBD1 matching over 9 bases. The CDR3 contains 14 residues. Germline assignment: CDR1 MGHRA and CDR2 YSYEKL. V lost 4 bases, J lost 6 bases, and 4 bases stayed unmatched. CDR3 protein: CASSPKTGGQPQHF. The CDR3 DNA reads TGCGCCAGCAGCCCCAAGACAGGGGGTCAGCCCCAGCATTTT.

The chain links TRBV29-1 to TRBJ2-1; the D gene is possibly TRBD2 (6 bases). The CDR3 length is 13 residues. Germline lookup yields CDR1 SQVTM and CDR2 ANQGSEA. V lost 4 bases and J lost 2, with 9 bases in between. The CDR3 DNA reads TGCAGCGTTGGGAGGGTTGCCTACAATGAGCAGTTCTTC. Protein sequence: CSVGRVAYNEQFF.

The rearrangement joins TRBV7-2 to TRBJ1-2; D may be TRBD1 (6 bases). V was shortened by 0 bases and J by 8 bases, with 16 bases between the two germline ends. The CDR3 is 15 residues long. In germline, CDR1 is SGHTA, CDR2 FQGNSA. CDR3 DNA: TGTGCCAGCAGCTTAGCGAGGCCAGGGGAGGACGGCTACACCTTC. Residues: CASSLARPGEDGYTF.

This clone was observed once. The chain joins TRBV5-4 to TRBJ2-7, with 8 positions matching TRBD1. The CDR3 consists of 14 residues. Germline V gives CDR1 SGHNT, CDR2 YYREEE (reference sequence). V lost 4 bases to trimming and J lost 1 base; unmatched junction nucleotides: 4. CDR3 DNA sequence: TGTGCCAGCAGCGGAGGACAGGGATCCTACGAGCAGTACTTC. Protein product: CASSGGQGSYEQYF.

The rearrangement uses TRBV29-1 and TRBJ1-5; perhaps TRBD1 as D (6 bases). Germline lookup yields CDR1 SQVTM and CDR2 ANQGSEA. The CDR3 consists of 14 residues. Deletions cut 1 base from V and 6 bases from J, with 13 bases between. The CDR3: CSVEGRGTCQPQHF. As DNA, the CDR3 is TGCAGCGTTGAAGGCAGGGGTACTTGTCAGCCCCAGCATTTT.

The V call is TRBV5-1, the J call TRBJ2-3; D gene uncertain. Germline loops: CDR1 SGHRS, CDR2 YFSETQ. Trimming stripped 4 bases from V and 2 bases from J, with 14 bases between. The CDR3 runs 15 residues. The DNA for the CDR3 is TGCGCCAGCAGCACAACTAATTCCCTCACAGATACGCAGTATTTT. Amino acid sequence: CASSTTNSLTDTQYF.

There are a few counts of this clone. The genes are TRBV9 and TRBJ1-2; perhaps TRBD1 as D (6 bases). Germline V lookup: CDR1 SGDLS, CDR2 YYNGEE. The germline V and J ends were trimmed by 4 bases and 6 bases, with 22 bases remaining between them. This CDR3 has 16 amino acids. CDR3 DNA sequence: TGTGCCAGCAGCCCAAGTCAATACAGGGAGGAGGATGGCTACACCTTC. Translating gives CASSPSQYREEDGYTF.

The V and J genes are TRBV7-2 and TRBJ2-7, with 11 bases fitting TRBD2. With 1 base clipped from V and 1 base from J, the junction kept 6 bases outside the gene matches. CDR3 size: 17 residues. Germline V gene lookup returns CDR1 SGHTA and CDR2 FQGNSA. The CDR3 region has the DNA TGTGCCAGCAGCTTAGTTCCGGGACTAGCGGATTCCTACGAGCAGTACTTC. This sequence encodes CASSLVPGLADSYEQYF. Full variable domain (outside the CDR3, taken from reference TRBV7-2 and TRBJ2-7): GAGVSQSPSNKVTEKGKDVELRCDPISGHTALYWYRQSLGQGLEFLIYFQGNSAPDKSGLPSDRFSAERTGGSVSTLTIQRTQQEDSAVYLCASSLVPGLADSYEQYFGPGTRLTVT.

A single count supports this clone. This chain connects TRBV29-1 to TRBJ1-1; TRBD1 agrees at 7 bases. This CDR3 spans 14 amino acids. V shed 3 bases and J 0 bases; nucleotides not matched to a gene: 4. Germline lookup yields CDR1 SQVTM and CDR2 ANQGSEA. The CDR3 here is CSVEVTGLNTEAFF. In nucleotides, the CDR3 is TGCAGCGTTGAGGTGACAGGGTTGAACACTGAAGCTTTCTTT.

This clone was counted a few times. The chain is built from TRBV2 and TRBJ2-7; no definite D call. The V end was cut by 7 bases, the J end by 5 bases, with 15 bases between. From germline, CDR1 is SNHLY and CDR2 FYNNEI. The CDR3 is 13 amino acids. This chain's CDR3 is CASKGRGLHEQYF. The CDR3 DNA sequence: TGTGCCAGCAAGGGTAGAGGTCTCCACGAGCAGTACTTC.

The rearrangement links TRBV5-1 to TRBJ1-1; no firm D call. The germline gives CDR1 SGHRS, CDR2 YFSETQ. V was pared by 7 bases and J by 0 bases, with 13 bases between. This CDR3 is 14 amino acids long. The CDR3 nucleotides are TGCGCCAGCGTAAAGGACGGATTGAACACTGAAGCTTTCTTT. Amino acids: CASVKDGLNTEAFF.

This clone was counted a few times. The DNA for the CDR3 is TGTGCCTGGATCTTTAAGGGGGGAAGGGCGAACACCGGGGAGCTGTTTTTT. This encodes CAWIFKGGRANTGELFF. This chain uses TRBV30 with TRBJ2-2, with D perhaps assigned TRBD1 or TRBD2 (6 bases each). The CDR3 totals 17 residues. Germline V CDR1 and CDR2: GTSNPN, SVGIG (reference sequence). V lost 4 bases to trimming and J lost 0 bases, with 18 bases between them.

The chain's CDR3 is CAPRGPEINQPQHF. The CDR3 DNA reads TGTGCCCCCCGGGGGCCAGAAATAAATCAGCCCCAGCATTTT. The rearrangement joins TRBV27 to TRBJ1-5, with D perhaps TRBD1 (6 bases). Trimming shortened V by 11 bases and J by 4 bases, and 18 bases separated the two germline ends. The CDR3 consists of 14 residues. Germline V gives CDR1 MNHEY, CDR2 SMNVEV (reference sequence).

The chain joins TRBV30 to TRBJ1-5, with D possibly being TRBD1 (6 bases). V was shortened by 0 bases and J by 1 base, with 10 bases between the two germline ends. CDR1 and CDR2 from the germline V gene are GTSNPN and SVGIG (reference sequence). The CDR3 is made up of 15 amino acids. The CDR3, as DNA: TGTGCCTGGAGTGTAGGGGGGCACAGCAATCAGCCCCAGCATTTT. Residues: CAWSVGGHSNQPQHF.

The CDR3 nucleotides are TGTGCCAGCAGCTTCGGCAGGGGGCCGGAAAACATTCAGTACTTC. Residues: CASSFGRGPENIQYF. The J gene is TRBJ2-4, the V gene TRBV7-9, with 8 positions matching TRBD1. V shed 3 bases, J shed 5 bases, and the junction held 6 bases outside the gene matches. The CDR3 sequence is 15 residues long. Germline V gives CDR1 SEHNR, CDR2 FQNEAQ (reference sequence).

The chain combines TRBV30 with TRBJ1-1; D is perhaps TRBD1 (6 bases). The CDR3 is 12 amino acids. CDR1 and CDR2 from the germline V gene are GTSNPN and SVGIG (reference sequence). Trimming shortened V by 7 bases and J by 3 bases, and 12 bases separated the two germline ends. CDR3 amino acids: CASRDTYTEAFF. CDR3 DNA: TGTGCCTCACGGGACACCTACACTGAAGCTTTCTTT.

This chain joins TRBV2 and TRBJ1-1; 7 nucleotides agree with TRBD1. Germline V gene data show CDR1 as SNHLY and CDR2 as FYNNEI. V lost 6 bases and J lost 3; bases outside the gene matches: 4. The CDR3 contains 13 residues. The CDR3 region has the DNA TGTGCCAGCAGCCCCGACAGGGACACTGAAGCTTTCTTT. Residues: CASSPDRDTEAFF.